One sample yielded the 19 T cell receptor beta chains listed below, sequenced in a study of radiation and T cells in renal cell carcinoma. As to time point: baseline pretreatment blood. The treatment was: 15 Gy SBRT to primary tumor, nephrectomy 4 weeks later. The protocol was immunoSEQ multiplex PCR, while the TCRdb copy is restricted to in-frame clones and leaves out a portion. Of about 61,000 clones detected, roughly three quarters appear once; the ten largest clones hold 7.3%. The sample consisted of blood, taken from a patient whose treatment included radiotherapy and nephrectomy. The receptor source for this set is a man aged 55 to 70 with renal cell carcinoma.

This rearrangement joins TRBV6-1 to TRBJ1-2; D not resolved. The CDR3 totals 15 residues. The V end was cut by 3 bases, the J end by 8 bases, with 19 bases between. The germline CDR1 and CDR2 sequences are MNHNS and SASEGT. CDR3 DNA: TGTGCCAGCAGTGACTCTAGTGGGGATAAAGCGGGCTACACCTTC. This sequence encodes CASSDSSGDKAGYTF.

CDR3: CAGGGKNTEAFF. The CDR3 nucleotides are TGTGCGGGGGGAGGAAAGAACACTGAAGCTTTCTTT. The gene calls are TRBV10-3 and TRBJ1-1; TRBD1 might be the D (5 bases). The CDR3 has 12 amino acids. Germline values: CDR1 ENHRY, CDR2 SYGVKD.

The chain carries TRBV30 and TRBJ1-1; D is unresolved. The CDR3 extends over 13 amino acids. V dropped 0 bases and J dropped 3 bases, with 8 bases sitting between them. Germline V gene sequence: CDR1 GTSNPN, CDR2 SVGIG (reference sequence). CDR3 in amino acids: CAWSVSVYTEAFF. The CDR3 DNA follows: TGTGCCTGGAGTGTATCGGTGTACACTGAAGCTTTCTTT.

The chain couples TRBV7-9 to TRBJ2-1; unclear D gene. This CDR3 contains 12 residues. V was shortened by 5 bases and J by 3 bases, with 5 bases between the two germline ends. CDR1 SEHNR and CDR2 FQNEAQ come from the germline V gene (reference sequence). CDR3: CASSGVYNEQFF. DNA of the CDR3: TGTGCCAGCAGCGGGGTCTACAATGAGCAGTTCTTC.

The J gene is TRBJ2-7, the V gene TRBV11-3; 13 bases fit TRBD2. Per germline, CDR1 SGHNT and CDR2 YENEEA. The V segment lost 5 bases and the J segment 5 bases; nucleotides outside the gene matches: 6. The CDR3 is made up of 15 amino acids. The CDR3 protein is CASSAGTSGANEQYF. The CDR3 coding sequence is TGTGCCAGCAGCGCCGGGACTAGCGGGGCCAACGAGCAGTACTTC.

CDR3 region: CASSLEGQGREQYF. The CDR3 coding sequence is TGTGCCAGCAGCTTAGAGGGACAGGGGCGTGAGCAGTACTTC. V usage is TRBV7-9 and J usage is TRBJ2-7, with 10 positions matching TRBD1. After removal of 1 base from V and 7 bases from J, the junction contained 4 bases not matched to a gene. The germline gives CDR1 SEHNR, CDR2 FQNEAQ (reference sequence). The CDR3 loop spans 14 amino acids.

The genes are TRBV10-1 and TRBJ2-3, with D perhaps matching TRBD1 (6 bases). Germline V gene data show CDR1 as WNHNN and CDR2 as SYGVQD (reference sequence). Trimming cost V 3 bases and J 2 bases, with 9 bases left between them. This CDR3 spans 14 amino acids. CDR3 protein: CASSDRGVTDTQYF. CDR3 bases: TGCGCCAGCAGTGACAGGGGTGTCACAGATACGCAGTATTTT.

This rearrangement joins TRBV10-1 to TRBJ2-3; 7 positions match TRBD1. Germline lookup yields CDR1 WNHNN and CDR2 SYGVQD (reference sequence). There are 13 residues in the CDR3. V was clipped by 7 bases and J by 2 bases; unmatched bases: 3. CDR3 residues: CASNDRATDTQYF. The CDR3 DNA reads TGCGCCAGCAACGACAGGGCCACAGATACGCAGTATTTT.

This chain connects TRBV4-1 to TRBJ2-2; 8 bases are a match to TRBD1. Germline CDR1 reads MGHRA; CDR2 reads YSYEKL. CDR3 length: 16 amino acids. V lost 0 bases to trimming and J lost 5 bases; unmatched junction nucleotides: 5. The CDR3 here is CASSQDPGGTTGELFF. The CDR3 DNA reads as TGCGCCAGCAGCCAAGACCCAGGGGGCACTACCGGGGAGCTGTTTTTT.

This clone was seen only once. The gene calls are TRBV21-1 and TRBJ1-2; the table's D gene call, TRBD1, was not cross checked with the DNA. TRBV21-1 is flagged as a pseudogene. CDR3 length: 15 residues. The CDR3, as DNA: TGTGCCAGCAGCAAAACGCGACAGGGGGGCTATGGCTACACCTTC. Protein: CASSKTRQGGYGYTF.

The CDR3 spells CASSTGLAGGSNTGELFF. The CDR3 coding sequence is TGTGCCAGTAGTACCGGACTAGCGGGGGGATCGAACACCGGGGAGCTGTTTTTT. This chain links TRBV19 with TRBJ2-2; the match to TRBD2 covers 14 bases. Germline-derived CDR1 and CDR2 are LNHDA and SQIVND (reference sequence). This CDR3 is 18 amino acids long. V trimming: 4 bases; J trimming: 0 bases; junction bases outside the gene matches: 4.

This clone came up once. J is TRBJ1-1 and V is TRBV12-5; TRBD1 matches 10 bases. Germline CDR1 reads LGHNT; CDR2 reads FRNRAP. V shed 5 bases and J 4 bases; nucleotides not matched to a gene: 7. This CDR3 comprises 15 residues. The CDR3 DNA sequence: TGTGCTAGTGGTCCACGACAGGGGGCAGGCACTGAAGCTTTCTTT. Residues: CASGPRQGAGTEAFF.

The chain carries TRBV6-5 and TRBJ2-1, with TRBD2 matching over 7 bases. V dropped 6 bases and J dropped 6; count of bases not matched to a gene: 11. Looked up from germline, CDR1 is MNHEY and CDR2 is SVGAGI. The CDR3 covers 15 residues. The CDR3, as DNA: TGTGCCAGCAGCCTCGAGCGGGATGCCTCCAATGAGCAGTTCTTC. Translated: CASSLERDASNEQFF.

This chain links TRBV6-5 with TRBJ1-1, with TRBD1 identical over 7 bases. V lost 4 bases, J lost 0 bases, and 2 bases stayed unmatched. This CDR3 contains 14 residues. Germline V gives CDR1 MNHEY, CDR2 SVGAGI. The CDR3 DNA reads as TGTGCCAGCAGTTGGACAGGTATGAACACTGAAGCTTTCTTT. Translation: CASSWTGMNTEAFF.

The J gene is TRBJ2-2, the V gene TRBV6-1; TRBD2 agrees at 7 bases. Per the germline V gene, CDR1 is MNHNS and CDR2 is SASEGT. There are 16 residues in the CDR3. The V and J ends lost 4 bases and 1 base, in that order; junction bases with no gene match: 6. CDR3 nucleotide sequence: TGTGCCAGCAGTGTCGGACTAGTCGAGAACACCGGGGAGCTGTTTTTT. Translation: CASSVGLVENTGELFF.

CDR3 sequence reads: CASSLEWGSSYEQYF. In DNA, the CDR3 is TGTGCCAGCAGCTTGGAATGGGGGTCCTCCTACGAGCAGTACTTC. The rearrangement joins TRBV5-4 to TRBJ2-7; tentatively, D is TRBD1 or TRBD2 (5 bases each). The CDR3 consists of 15 residues. Trimming shortened V by 0 bases and J by 0 bases, and 10 bases separated the two germline ends. The germline CDR1 and CDR2 sequences are SGHNT and YYREEE (reference sequence).

The genes are TRBV27 and TRBJ2-3; TRBD2 matches at 10 bases. The germline V gene encodes CDR1 MNHEY and CDR2 SMNVEV (reference sequence). V was clipped by 4 bases and J by 0 bases; unmatched bases: 13. The CDR3 is 19 amino acids. CDR3 residues: CASSSRLSTSGESTDTQYF. The DNA of the CDR3 is TGTGCCAGCAGTTCTAGACTCTCTACTAGCGGGGAGAGCACAGATACGCAGTATTTT.

There are a few counts of this clone. The CDR3 bases are TGTGCCAGCAGTGAGGGGCATCCTGACACCGGGGAGCTGTTTTTT. Residues: CASSEGHPDTGELFF. This chain connects TRBV21-1 to TRBJ2-2. TRBV21-1 is a known pseudogene. The CDR3 extends over 15 amino acids.

The gene calls are TRBV4-3 and TRBJ2-6; D is uncertain. This CDR3 region has 17 residues. Germline lookup yields CDR1 LGHNA and CDR2 YSLEER. V was pared by 1 base and J by 0 bases, with 10 bases between. CDR3 in amino acids: CASSQVRGSSGANVLTF. CDR3 bases: TGCGCCAGCAGCCAAGTAAGAGGATCCTCTGGGGCCAACGTCCTGACTTTC.